This T cell receptor beta chain was recovered during a study of blood T cells in healthy people across ages. V dropped 6 bases and J dropped 7 bases, with 21 bases sitting between them. Germline assignment: CDR1 SNHLY and CDR2 FYNNEI. The CDR3 sequence is 15 residues long. For the second PCR, which ran for about 6 to 11 cycles, a sample-barcoded 5' primer and a J-beta primer mix were used. TCRdb used MiXCR to reprocess the 5' RACE reads, holding one entry per CDR3 protein. The table records about 620,000 distinct CDR3 sequences, around 52% of them present only once. This clonotype was detected a few times.

V usage is TRBV2 and J usage is TRBJ1-1; D is ambiguous. Sequenced input: blood. This receptor was identified in an elderly woman in good health. The CDR3 region is CASRQSEGQGGEAFF. CDR3 sequence (DNA): TGTGCCAGCAGGCAATCCGAAGGGCAAGGAGGTGAAGCTTTCTTT.